This is a list of T cell receptor beta chains from one sample in a study of T cell responses to AZD1222 COVID-19 vaccine. Measured with immunoSEQ multiplex PCR; TCRdb has only the in-frame clones, and not every one. The sample yields tens of thousands of clones, roughly 92% seen once. The sequencing used peripheral blood, collected 28 days after the second AZD1222 dose. The receptors here all came from an adult who received the AZD1222 COVID-19 vaccine. CDR3s include the opening cysteine and the closing phenylalanine or tryptophan. D genes are given only for firm matches. Clone size is shown for a subset of rows, as once, few, many or a class of expanded clone.

abundance | j_gene | v_gene | d_gene | len | CDR3nt | CDR3aa
once | TRBJ1-3 | TRBV4-1 | TRBD1 | 17 | TGCGCCAGCAGCCGTACCCCCGGGACAGGGACTGGAAACACCATATATTTT | CASSRTPGTGTGNTIYF
. | TRBJ1-6 | TRBV7-2 | TRBD1 | 14 | TGTGCCAGCAGGGAGACAGGGGGCAATTCACCCCTCCACTTT | CASRETGGNSPLHF
. | TRBJ2-3 | TRBV7-9 | . | 12 | TGTGCCAGCAGCCCTCTAGGGGATACGCAGTATTTT | CASSPLGDTQYF
. | TRBJ1-2 | TRBV27 | . | 16 | TGTGCCAGCAGTTTATCAGTCTTGGAAAACAACTATGGCTACACCTTC | CASSLSVLENNYGYTF
few | TRBJ2-5 | TRBV12-3/TRBV12-4 | . | 13 | TGTGCCAGCAGTTCCGGGGCCCAAGAGACCCAGTACTTC | CASSSGAQETQYF
. | TRBJ2-1 | TRBV7-3 | TRBD1 | 15 | TGTGCCAGCAGCTTGGGACAGGGCCCCTACAATGAGCAGTTCTTC | CASSLGQGPYNEQFF
. | TRBJ1-3 | TRBV19 | TRBD1 | 16 | TGTGCCAGTAGTATCCGGGACAGACGCTCTGGAAACACCATATATTTT | CASSIRDRRSGNTIYF
. | TRBJ2-5 | TRBV7-7 | . | 14 | TGTGCCAGCAGCCCTCCTGGCCGGGAAGAGACCCAGTACTTC | CASSPPGREETQYF
. | TRBJ1-2 | TRBV6-2/TRBV6-3 | TRBD1 | 14 | TGTGCCAGCAGCCGGGACAGTACTAACTATGGCTACACCTTC | CASSRDSTNYGYTF
. | TRBJ1-2 | TRBV27 | . | 15 | TGTGCCAGCAGTTTATCGCCAGCGCTGGAGGGAGGCTACACCTTC | CASSLSPALEGGYTF
. | TRBJ1-2 | TRBV19 | . | 16 | TGTGCCAGTAGCCAGGGAGGAGGACCGGCCGCCTATGGCTACACCTTC | CASSQGGGPAAYGYTF
. | TRBJ2-5 | TRBV28 | TRBD1 | 16 | TGTGCCAGCAGTTTACCCGGGACAGGGGAAGGAGAGACCCAGTACTTC | CASSLPGTGEGETQYF
. | TRBJ1-2 | TRBV5-5 | . | 13 | TGTGCCAGCAGCTTGTGGACCCAGGGGGGCTACACCTTC | CASSLWTQGGYTF
. | TRBJ1-4 | TRBV5-6 | . | 16 | TGTGCCAGCAGCTTGGTGAACGGCGACGGGAATGAAAAACTGTTTTTT | CASSLVNGDGNEKLFF
. | TRBJ1-2 | TRBV4-1 | . | 15 | TGCGCCAGCAGCCAAGAAGGGGAAAGATACTATGGCTACACCTTC | CASSQEGERYYGYTF
. | TRBJ2-5 | TRBV7-6 | . | 16 | TGTGCCAGCAGCTTAACGGTACCGGGGGCGAAAGAGACCCAGTACTTC | CASSLTVPGAKETQYF
. | TRBJ2-7 | TRBV6-5 | TRBD1 | 14 | TGTGCCAGCAGTCTTCGGACAGGGCCGTACGAGCAGTACTTC | CASSLRTGPYEQYF
. | TRBJ1-5 | TRBV6-5 | . | 13 | TGTGCCAGCAGTTACTCACCGGGGCAGCCCCAGCATTTT | CASSYSPGQPQHF
. | TRBJ2-5 | TRBV19 | TRBD1 | 15 | TGTGCCAGTAGCCGAATCGGAGACAGGGTTGAGACCCAGTACTTC | CASSRIGDRVETQYF
once | TRBJ1-1 | TRBV11-3 | . | 12 | TGTGCCAGCAAGGGGGGATTTACTGAAGCTTTCTTT | CASKGGFTEAFF
once | TRBJ2-3 | TRBV6-1 | TRBD2 | 15 | TGTGCCAGCAGTGAAACTAGCGGGGGGGCAGATACGCAGTATTTT | CASSETSGGADTQYF
. | TRBJ2-3 | TRBV2 | . | 14 | TGTGCCAGCCAATGGGAGCCGGTGGCAGATACGCAGTATTTT | CASQWEPVADTQYF
. | TRBJ2-2 | TRBV9 | . | 12 | TGTGCCAGCAGCGCTGGTCACGGGGAGCTGTTTTTT | CASSAGHGELFF
. | TRBJ2-4 | TRBV10-3 | . | 12 | TGTGCCATCAGTGAAATTGGAGACATTCAGTACTTC | CAISEIGDIQYF
. | TRBJ1-2 | TRBV5-8 | . | 13 | TGTGCCAGCAGCCCCACAGGGCTAGGAGGCTACACCTTC | CASSPTGLGGYTF
. | TRBJ2-6 | TRBV12-5 | . | 17 | TGTGCTAGTGGTTTGGATCTCGGGCTCTCTGGGGCCAACGTCCTGACTTTC | CASGLDLGLSGANVLTF
. | TRBJ1-2 | TRBV6-6 | . | 13 | TGTGCCAGCAGGAAGACAGTGAACTATGGCTACACCTTC | CASRKTVNYGYTF
. | TRBJ2-7 | TRBV7-9 | TRBD1 | 13 | TGTGCCAGCAGCGACAGGGTCACCTACGAGCAGTACTTC | CASSDRVTYEQYF
. | TRBJ2-1 | TRBV10-2 | . | 13 | TGCGCCAGCAGTGAGTCTAACTACAATGAGCAGTTCTTC | CASSESNYNEQFF
. | TRBJ2-7 | TRBV7-9 | TRBD1 | 15 | TGTGCCAGCAGCTTAGGCAGGGGGAGTTCCTACGAGCAGTACTTC | CASSLGRGSSYEQYF
. | TRBJ2-5 | TRBV28 | . | 11 | TGTGCCAGCAGTTTAGAGAAGTCCCAGTACTTC | CASSLEKSQYF
. | TRBJ1-1 | TRBV20-1 | TRBD1 | 11 | TGCAGTGCCCCAGGGGGTACTGAAGCTTTCTTT | CSAPGGTEAFF
few | TRBJ1-1 | TRBV10-3 | . | 13 | TGTGCCATCAGTGACCAGCAGAACACTGAAGCTTTCTTT | CAISDQQNTEAFF
. | TRBJ1-1 | TRBV21-1 | . | 17 | TGTGCCAGCAGCAAAGCGCCGAGGGGCGCCGAGAACACTGAAGCTTTCTTT | CASSKAPRGAENTEAFF
. | TRBJ2-5 | TRBV18 | . | 13 | TGTGCCAGCTCACCGGGACAAGGAGAGACCCAGTACTTC | CASSPGQGETQYF
once | TRBJ1-5 | TRBV6-5 | . | 12 | TGTGCCAGCCAATGGGTAAATCAGCCCCAGCATTTT | CASQWVNQPQHF
. | TRBJ2-7 | TRBV12-3/TRBV12-4 | . | 12 | TGTGCCAGCAGTTTTTTCCGCTACGAGCAGTACTTC | CASSFFRYEQYF
. | TRBJ1-1 | TRBV28 | . | 12 | TGTGCCAGCAGTTCCACCTACACTGAAGCTTTCTTT | CASSSTYTEAFF
. | TRBJ2-2 | TRBV3-1/TRBV3-2 | . | 15 | TGTGCCAGCAGCTCTCGTGGGGGTCGGACCGGGGAGCTGTTTTTT | CASSSRGGRTGELFF
. | TRBJ2-7 | TRBV10-2 | . | 14 | TGCGCCAGCAGTGAACAGCCCATCTACTACGAGCAGTACTTC | CASSEQPIYYEQYF
. | TRBJ1-1 | TRBV28 | TRBD1 | 14 | TGTGCCAGCAGTCCCCGCAGGGGGTGGGCTGAAGCTTTCTTT | CASSPRRGWAEAFF
. | TRBJ2-7 | TRBV6-5 | . | 15 | TGTGCCAGCAGTCCGACAGGCGCTGCGAACTACGAGCAGTACTTC | CASSPTGAANYEQYF
. | TRBJ2-7 | TRBV29-1 | . | 11 | TGCAGCGTTGAAGGAAAGTACGAGCAGTACTTC | CSVEGKYEQYF
few | TRBJ1-1 | TRBV7-9 | TRBD1 | 15 | TGTGCCAGCAGCACCTGGGACAGGGCGAACACTGAAGCTTTCTTT | CASSTWDRANTEAFF
. | TRBJ2-2 | TRBV5-1 | TRBD2 | 17 | TGCGCCAGCAGCTTGGCCACCGTAGCGGGATCCACCGGGGAGCTGTTTTTT | CASSLATVAGSTGELFF